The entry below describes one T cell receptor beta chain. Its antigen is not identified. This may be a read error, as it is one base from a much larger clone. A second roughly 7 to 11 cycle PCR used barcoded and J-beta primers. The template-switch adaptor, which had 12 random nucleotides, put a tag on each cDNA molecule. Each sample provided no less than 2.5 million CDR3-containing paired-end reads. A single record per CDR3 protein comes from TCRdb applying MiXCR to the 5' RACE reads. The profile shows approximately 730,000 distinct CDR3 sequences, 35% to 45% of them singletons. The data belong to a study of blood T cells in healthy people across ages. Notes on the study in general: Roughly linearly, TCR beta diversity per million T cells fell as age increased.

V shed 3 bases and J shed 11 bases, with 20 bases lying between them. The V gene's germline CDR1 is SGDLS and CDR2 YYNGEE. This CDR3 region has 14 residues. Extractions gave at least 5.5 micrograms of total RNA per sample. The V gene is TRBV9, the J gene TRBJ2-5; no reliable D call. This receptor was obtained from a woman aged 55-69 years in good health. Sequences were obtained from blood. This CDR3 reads CASSDQGGINEQYF. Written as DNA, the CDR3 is TGTGCCAGCAGCGACCAAGGTGGGATCAATGAGCAGTACTTC. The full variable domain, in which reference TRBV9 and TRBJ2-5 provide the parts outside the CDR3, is DSGVTQTPKHLITATGQRVTLRCSPRSGDLSVYWYQQSLDQGLQFLIQYYNGEERAKGNILERFSAQQFPDLHSELNLSSLELGDSALYFCASSDQGGINEQYFGPGTRLLVL.